Below, 20 T cell receptor beta chains from the same sample are listed, as sequenced in a study of blood T cell repertoires in COVID-19. Clones were read by immunoSEQ multiplex PCR, and TCRdb kept only the in-frame ones, dropping some. The sample has about 76,000 clones; around 82% are singletons. Sequenced input: peripheral blood. These TCRs come from a human donor in a cohort sampled during active COVID-19.

This chain links TRBV29-1 with TRBJ1-3, with D unclear. Germline CDR1 and CDR2: SQVTM and ANQGSEA. Trimming stripped 4 bases from V and 4 bases from J, with 5 bases between. CDR3 length equals 11 residues. CDR3 loop: CSVGRGNTIYF. The CDR3 nucleotides are TGCAGCGTTGGCAGGGGAAACACCATATATTTT.

V and J are TRBV5-4 and TRBJ2-2; 13 bases are shared with TRBD2. This CDR3 contains 16 residues. Germline loops: CDR1 SGHNT, CDR2 YYREEE (reference sequence). J gave up 5 bases and V 6 bases, and 7 bases lay outside the gene matches. The CDR3 spells CASTPGLAGVTGELFF. CDR3 nucleotides: TGTGCCAGCACCCCCGGACTAGCGGGAGTAACCGGGGAGCTGTTTTTT. The whole variable domain, filled in from reference TRBV5-4 and TRBJ2-2, reads ETGVTQSPTHLIKTRGQQVTLRCSSQSGHNTVSWYQQALGQGPQFIFQYYREEENGRGNFPPRFSGLQFPNYSSELNVNALELDDSALYLCASTPGLAGVTGELFFGEGSRLTVL.

The DNA for the CDR3 is TGTGCCAGCAGGAGACTAGCGGGAGCCGGTGGGCTCTACGAGCAGTACTTC. The encoded protein is CASRRLAGAGGLYEQYF. This chain links TRBV2 with TRBJ2-7; 12 nucleotides agree with TRBD2. The germline V gene encodes CDR1 SNHLY and CDR2 FYNNEI. The CDR3 totals 17 residues. After removal of 6 bases from V and 3 bases from J, the junction contained 12 bases not matched to a gene.

This clone was detected only a few times. The genes are TRBV2 and TRBJ1-2, with D hard to call. The CDR3 covers 10 residues. In germline, CDR1 is SNHLY, CDR2 FYNNEI. Deletions cut 3 bases from V and 7 bases from J, with 3 bases between. DNA for the CDR3: TGTGCCAGCAGTGAGGCTGGCTACACCTTC. Translation gives CASSEAGYTF.

This clone occurred once. The chain is built from TRBV18 and TRBJ2-3; no clear D. The length of the CDR3 is 11 residues. Germline V gene lookup returns CDR1 KGHSH and CDR2 LQKENI. V lost 5 bases and J lost 4, with 4 bases in between. The CDR3 DNA follows: TGTGCCAGCTCAGAGGCAGATACGCAGTATTTT. It codes for CASSEADTQYF.

In its sample, this clone was seen many times. CDR3 in DNA: TGCGCCAGCAGCTTGACCCGCGACAGGGTAGACGGCTACACCTTC. Protein: CASSLTRDRVDGYTF. The chain employs TRBV5-1 and TRBJ1-2, with 7 bases that match TRBD1. V was pared by 1 base and J by 8 bases, with 11 bases of the junction left unmatched. CDR1 and CDR2 (germline): SGHRS, YFSETQ. The CDR3 runs 15 residues.

The chain joins TRBV5-1 to TRBJ1-1, with TRBD1 matching 10 bases. This CDR3 is 14 amino acids long. Losses at the gene ends were 4 bases for V and 8 bases for J; bases not matched to a gene: 8. Germline values: CDR1 SGHRS, CDR2 YFSETQ. As DNA, the CDR3 is TGCGCCAGCAGCCCTTCTGAGACAGGGGGCGAAGCTTTCTTT. Its translation is CASSPSETGGEAFF. Combining the CDR3 with reference TRBV5-1 and TRBJ1-1 gives the whole variable domain KAGVTQTPRYLIKTRGQQVTLSCSPISGHRSVSWYQQTPGQGLQFLFEYFSETQRNKGNFPGRFSGRQFSNSRSEMNVSTLELGDSALYLCASSPSETGGEAFFGQGTRLTVV.

This chain uses TRBV7-2 with TRBJ2-7; TRBD2 agrees at 7 bases. Germline V gene data show CDR1 as SGHTA and CDR2 as FQGNSA. The junction had 10 bases not matched to a gene; V was cut back by 5 bases and J by 3 bases. This CDR3 has 15 amino acids. As DNA, the CDR3 is TGTGCCAGCAGCAATAGGGCGGGAGTCCTCTACGAGCAGTACTTC. Translating it yields CASSNRAGVLYEQYF.

The chain carries TRBV28 and TRBJ2-7, with a weak D call TRBD2 (5 bases). Germline loops: CDR1 MDHEN, CDR2 SYDVKM. The germline V and J ends were trimmed by 5 bases and 2 bases, with 13 bases remaining between them. The CDR3 spans 14 residues. As DNA, the CDR3 is TGTGCCAGCAGTCCCTCGGCGAGGGCCTACGAGCAGTACTTC. Its protein product is CASSPSARAYEQYF.

This clone was detected only a few times. The chain employs TRBV10-1 and TRBJ1-3; no clear D. The V gene's germline CDR1 is WNHNN and CDR2 SYGVQD (reference sequence). Trimming cost V 5 bases and J 4 bases, with 12 bases left between them. The CDR3 is 14 residues long. CDR3 protein: CASSFPGEGNTIYF. The CDR3 nucleotides read TGCGCCAGCAGTTTTCCGGGAGAAGGAAACACCATATATTTT.

The rearrangement uses TRBV20-1 and TRBJ1-4, with no clear D. Germline CDR1 reads DFQATT; CDR2 reads SNEGSKA (reference sequence). The CDR3 sequence is 15 residues long. Trimming pared 3 bases from V and 4 bases from J, leaving 15 bases between. CDR3 residues: CSASRDSAGNEKLFF. The CDR3 coding sequence is TGCAGTGCTAGTAGAGACTCCGCGGGTAATGAAAAACTGTTTTTT.

The chain carries TRBV14 and TRBJ2-7, with 9 bases that match TRBD1. This CDR3 is 16 amino acids long. Germline CDR1 and CDR2: SGHDN and FVKESK. V lost 4 bases to trimming and J lost 0 bases; unmatched junction nucleotides: 7. The DNA of the CDR3 is TGTGCCAGCAGCCGATCCGGGACAGGGAGCTCCTACGAGCAGTACTTC. It encodes CASSRSGTGSSYEQYF.

CDR3 in amino acids: CASSPRDRDSYGYTF. The CDR3 coding sequence is TGTGCCAGCAGCCCAAGGGACAGGGACTCCTATGGCTACACCTTC. The chain carries TRBV9 and TRBJ1-2; the match to TRBD1 covers 9 bases. The V gene end was trimmed by 4 bases and the J gene end by 4 bases; junction bases not matched to a gene: 8. CDR1 SGDLS and CDR2 YYNGEE come from the germline V gene. The CDR3 is 15 residues long.

This clone was picked up a small number of times. The chain joins TRBV6-5 to TRBJ1-1; no definite D call. Germline CDR1 is MNHEY and CDR2 is SVGAGI. V lost 6 bases to trimming and J lost 2 bases, with 10 bases between them. CDR3 size: 13 residues. The CDR3 nucleotides read TGTGCCAGCAGCCTAACCCGTAACACTGAAGCTTTCTTT. Encoded protein: CASSLTRNTEAFF.

The chain uses TRBV6-5 and TRBJ1-1; 10 bases line up with TRBD1. After removal of 7 bases from V and 1 base from J, the junction contained 3 bases not matched to a gene. The CDR3 is 14 residues long. Germline assignment: CDR1 MNHEY and CDR2 SVGAGI. The CDR3 DNA reads TGTGCCAGCAACAGACAGGGGGCGAACACTGAAGCTTTCTTT. This gives the protein CASNRQGANTEAFF.

The chain recombines TRBV5-6 with TRBJ2-6; 10 nucleotides align to TRBD1. The CDR3 contains 18 residues. The J segment lost 2 bases and the V segment lost 4 bases, leaving 9 bases of the junction unmatched. CDR1 is SGHDT, CDR2 YYEEEE, per germline. CDR3 DNA sequence: TGTGCCAGCAGCGCACGGGACAGGGGTAGTACTGGGGCCAACGTCCTGACTTTC. As protein: CASSARDRGSTGANVLTF.

In the case of this clone: Other DNA sequences in this sample translate to the same CDR3. The CDR3 region has the DNA TGCGCCAGCTCACAGGGGGCTTACAATGAGCAGTTCTTC. This sequence encodes CASSQGAYNEQFF. This rearrangement joins TRBV4-3 to TRBJ2-1; 9 bases align to TRBD1. The germline gives CDR1 LGHNA, CDR2 YSLEER. With V trimmed by 8 bases and J by 4 bases, 3 bases remained unmatched. This CDR3 contains 13 residues.

CDR3 protein: CASSRGREQFF. CDR3 sequence (DNA): TGTGCCAGCAGCCGAGGCCGTGAGCAGTTCTTC. The chain combines TRBV3-1 (or the pseudogene TRBV3-2) with TRBJ2-1; D call uncertain. The CDR3 runs to 11 residues. Trimming removed 4 bases at V and 9 bases at J, with 7 bases between. Per the germline V gene, CDR1 is LGHDT and CDR2 is YNNKEL (reference sequence).

The gene calls are TRBV5-4 and TRBJ2-7, with 8 bases that match TRBD2. The CDR3 length is 15 residues. Germline values: CDR1 SGHNT, CDR2 YYREEE (reference sequence). V lost 3 bases and J lost 2; bases outside the gene matches: 7. The CDR3, as DNA: TGTGCCAGCAGCTCAAAGCGGGAGCAAACCTACGAGCAGTACTTC. Encoded protein: CASSSKREQTYEQYF.

The gene calls are TRBV10-3 and TRBJ1-2, with D unclear. The V and J ends lost 8 bases and 6 bases respectively, with 22 bases between them. The CDR3 runs to 15 residues. The V gene's germline CDR1 is ENHRY and CDR2 SYGVKD. The CDR3 DNA reads TGTGCCATCCTAGCGGGCGGGATAGAGAAGAATGGCTACACCTTC. This codes for CAILAGGIEKNGYTF.